The 2 T cell receptor beta chains below were found in one sample sequenced in a study of radiotherapy plus CTLA-4 blockade in lung cancer. Sequencing was performed with immunoSEQ multiplex PCR; in TCRdb, only in-frame clones are kept and a portion is missing. The sample consists of about 48,000 clones, 80% to 90% of them appearing once. The sample here was peripheral blood, taken from a patient treated with radiotherapy plus ipilimumab. Every receptor here comes from a human donor with non-small cell lung cancer that progressed on radiotherapy plus ipilimumab. Some clones in this sample may be carry-over from other donors' samples.

This chain joins TRBV11-1 and TRBJ2-1; D is uncertain. V was cut by 6 bases and J by 10 bases, with 13 bases left in between. The CDR3 loop spans 12 amino acids. CDR1 and CDR2 (germline): SGHAT, FQDESV (reference sequence). The CDR3 region has the DNA TGTGCCAGCAGGTCCCACTCCTTGGAGCAGTTCTTC. Protein sequence: CASRSHSLEQFF.

The rearrangement uses TRBV4-3 and TRBJ2-5; 7 nucleotides align to TRBD2. Trimming at V came to 1 base and at J to 4 bases, leaving 6 bases not matched to a gene. This CDR3 region has 15 residues. CDR1 LGHNA and CDR2 YSLEER come from the germline V gene. The CDR3 DNA is TGCGCCAGCAGCCAAGGTGGGACTATGGTAGAGACCCAGTACTTC. Translating gives CASSQGGTMVETQYF.